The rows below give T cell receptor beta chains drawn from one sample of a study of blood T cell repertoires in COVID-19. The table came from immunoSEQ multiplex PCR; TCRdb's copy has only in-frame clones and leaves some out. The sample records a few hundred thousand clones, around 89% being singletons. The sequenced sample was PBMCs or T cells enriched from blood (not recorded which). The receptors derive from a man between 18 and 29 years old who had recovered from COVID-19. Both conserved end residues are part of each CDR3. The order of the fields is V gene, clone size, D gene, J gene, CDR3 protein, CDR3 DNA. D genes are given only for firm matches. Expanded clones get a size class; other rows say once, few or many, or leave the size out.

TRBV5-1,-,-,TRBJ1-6,CASRDTQNSPLHF,TGCGCCAGCAGGGACACACAGAATTCACCCCTCCACTTT
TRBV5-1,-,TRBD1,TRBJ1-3,CASSLGRTGGHTIYF,TGCGCCAGCAGCTTAGGTCGGACAGGGGGGCACACCATATATTTT
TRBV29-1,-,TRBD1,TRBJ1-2,CSVGETGAGYTF,TGCAGCGTGGGGGAGACAGGGGCCGGCTACACCTTC
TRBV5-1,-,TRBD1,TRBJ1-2,CASSLRTGVGYTF,TGCGCCAGCAGCCTTCGGACAGGGGTTGGCTACACCTTC
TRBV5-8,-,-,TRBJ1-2,CASKNTNYGYTF,TGTGCCAGCAAAAACACTAACTATGGCTACACCTTC
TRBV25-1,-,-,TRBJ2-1,CASRVQGRGLYNEQFF,TGTGCCAGCAGGGTACAGGGTAGGGGATTGTACAATGAGCAGTTCTTC
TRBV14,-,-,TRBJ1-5,CASSGLQGVEQPQHF,TGTGCCAGCAGCGGTTTACAGGGAGTGGAACAGCCCCAGCATTTT
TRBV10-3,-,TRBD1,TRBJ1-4,CAIRAGTGGEKLFF,TGTGCCATCAGGGCCGGGACAGGGGGTGAAAAACTGTTTTTT
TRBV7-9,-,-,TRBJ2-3,CASSRLVGRTDTQYF,TGTGCCAGCAGCCGACTAGTTGGACGCACAGATACGCAGTATTTT
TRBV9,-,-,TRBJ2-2,CASGAGLGTGELFF,TGTGCCTCTGGGGCAGGGTTAGGCACCGGGGAGCTGTTTTTT
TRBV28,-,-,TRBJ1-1,CASSFRESTEAFF,TGTGCCAGCAGTTTTCGGGAGTCCACTGAAGCTTTCTTT
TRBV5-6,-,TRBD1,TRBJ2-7,CASSFGQVEQYF,TGTGCCAGCAGCTTTGGACAGGTCGAGCAGTACTTC
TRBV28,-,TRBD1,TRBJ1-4,CASSAQGARPTNEKLFF,TGTGCCAGCAGCGCACAGGGGGCGCGTCCGACTAATGAAAAACTGTTTTTT
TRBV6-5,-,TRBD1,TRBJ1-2,CASRGGAGGYTF,TGTGCCAGCAGAGGGGGCGCCGGTGGCTACACCTTC
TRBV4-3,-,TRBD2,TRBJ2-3,CASSQWGLAGASDTQYF,TGCGCCAGCAGCCAATGGGGACTAGCGGGGGCTTCAGATACGCAGTATTTT
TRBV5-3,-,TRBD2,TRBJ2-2,CARSLTSGGTGELFF,TGTGCCAGAAGCTTGACGAGCGGGGGGACCGGGGAGCTGTTTTTT
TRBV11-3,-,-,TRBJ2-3,CASSLGAGRTLTDTQYF,TGTGCCAGCAGCTTAGGTGCGGGGCGTACACTCACAGATACGCAGTATTTT
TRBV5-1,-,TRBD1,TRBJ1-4,CASSVGQGKEKLFF,TGCGCCAGCAGCGTGGGACAGGGAAAAGAAAAACTGTTTTTT
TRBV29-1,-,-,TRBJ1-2,CSVEERGLGYGYTF,TGCAGCGTTGAAGAAAGAGGGCTCGGCTATGGCTACACCTTC
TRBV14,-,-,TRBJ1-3,CASSPNGVSGNTIYF,TGTGCCAGCAGCCCGAACGGGGTCTCTGGAAACACCATATATTTT
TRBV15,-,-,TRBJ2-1,CATSRGSGGNNEQFF,TGTGCCACCAGCAGAGGGTCAGGAGGGAACAATGAGCAGTTCTTC
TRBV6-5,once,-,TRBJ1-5,CASRDRVSNQPQHF,TGTGCCAGCAGGGACAGAGTTAGCAATCAGCCCCAGCATTTT
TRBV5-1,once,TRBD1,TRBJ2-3,CASSLGQGETDTQYF,TGCGCCAGCAGCTTAGGTCAGGGGGAGACAGATACGCAGTATTTT
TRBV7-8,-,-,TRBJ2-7,CASSLVLGGGNEQYF,TGTGCCAGCAGCTTAGTACTCGGAGGCGGGAACGAGCAGTACTTC
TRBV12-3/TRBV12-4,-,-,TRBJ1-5,CASSSSVNQPQHF,TGTGCCAGCAGTTCAAGCGTCAATCAGCCCCAGCATTTT
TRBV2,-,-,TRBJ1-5,CASSVGGDQPQHF,TGTGCCAGCAGTGTAGGGGGAGACCAGCCCCAGCATTTT
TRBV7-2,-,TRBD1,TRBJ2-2,CASSWGQGSGELFF,TGTGCCAGCAGCTGGGGACAGGGGAGCGGGGAGCTGTTTTTT
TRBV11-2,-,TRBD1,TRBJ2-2,CASSPRQGAGTGELFF,TGTGCCAGCAGCCCTCGACAGGGGGCCGGCACCGGGGAGCTGTTTTTT
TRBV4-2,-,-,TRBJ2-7,CASSQVTSLEQYF,TGTGCCAGCAGCCAGGTGACTAGTCTCGAGCAGTACTTC
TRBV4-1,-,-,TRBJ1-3,CASSQDLRAVSGNTIYF,TGCGCCAGCAGCCAAGATCTGAGGGCAGTTTCTGGAAACACCATATATTTT
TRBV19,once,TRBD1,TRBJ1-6,CATRQGEGSPLHF,TGTGCCACCAGACAGGGCGAAGGTTCACCCCTCCACTTT
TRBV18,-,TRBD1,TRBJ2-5,CASSQGQQETQYF,TGTGCCAGCTCGCAGGGACAGCAAGAGACCCAGTACTTC
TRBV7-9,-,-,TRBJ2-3,CASSSLVIWSTDTQYF,TGTGCCAGCAGCTCTCTAGTGATTTGGAGCACAGATACGCAGTATTTT
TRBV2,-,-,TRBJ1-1,CASSDQVNTEAFF,TGTGCCAGCAGTGATCAGGTGAACACTGAAGCTTTCTTT
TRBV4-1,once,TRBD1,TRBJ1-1,CASSRATGGATEAFF,TGCGCCAGCAGCCGGGCGACAGGGGGGGCCACTGAAGCTTTCTTT
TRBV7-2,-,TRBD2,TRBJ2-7,CASSRKGGRAQYF,TGTGCCAGCAGCCGTAAGGGAGGGCGGGCGCAGTACTTC
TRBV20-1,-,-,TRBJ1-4,CSASKEGEKLFF,TGCAGTGCTAGTAAGGAGGGTGAAAAACTGTTTTTT
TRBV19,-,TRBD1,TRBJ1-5,CASSPRTGISNQPQHF,TGTGCCAGTAGTCCCCGGACAGGGATAAGCAATCAGCCCCAGCATTTT
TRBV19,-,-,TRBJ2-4,CASSTKLIAAPQNIQYF,TGTGCCAGTAGCACCAAGTTAATAGCGGCACCACAAAACATTCAGTACTTC
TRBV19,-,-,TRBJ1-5,CASSLSALRNQPQHF,TGTGCCAGTAGTCTCTCAGCGTTACGCAATCAGCCCCAGCATTTT
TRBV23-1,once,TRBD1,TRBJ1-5,CASSQLRDRTGDQPQHF,TGCGCCAGCAGTCAACTCCGGGACAGGACGGGAGATCAGCCCCAGCATTTT
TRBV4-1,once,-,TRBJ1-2,CASSQHAGPYGYTF,TGCGCCAGCAGCCAACATGCGGGCCCCTATGGCTACACCTTC
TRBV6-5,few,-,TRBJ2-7,CASRKGGGEQYF,TGTGCCAGCAGAAAAGGGGGGGGCGAGCAGTACTTC